The 25 T cell receptor beta chains below were found in one sample sequenced in a study of graft-versus-host responses after intestinal transplantation. Antigen specificity for these receptors is unknown. Libraries were prepared by immunoSEQ multiplex PCR; TCRdb keeps only in-frame clonotypes and omits some of them. The data show about 99,000 clones, with about nine tenths seen just once and over 0.055% held by the top ten. Material: unstimulated CD8+ T cells sorted from spleen or lymph node cells, obtained before transplant. These receptors originate from a human donor who was the organ donor for an intestinal transplant.

This sequence joins TRBV12-5 and TRBJ1-4, with 7 bases identical to TRBD1. This CDR3 has 16 residues. CDR1 and CDR2 from the germline V gene are LGHNT and FRNRAP. Trimming removed 3 bases from V and 6 bases from J; junction bases left unmatched: 10. CDR3 nucleotide sequence: TGTGCTAGTGGTTTACGAATAGGACAGGCAGATGAAAAACTGTTTTTT. Amino acid sequence: CASGLRIGQADEKLFF.

The chain couples TRBV11-2 to TRBJ1-1, with 12 nucleotides matching TRBD1. Germline CDR1 SGHAT, CDR2 FQNNGV. CDR3 length: 17 amino acids. Trimming cost V 5 bases and J 1 base; bases outside gene matches: 8. This CDR3 reads CASSEWDRGRANTEAFF. The CDR3 DNA sequence: TGTGCCAGCAGCGAATGGGACAGGGGGCGGGCGAACACTGAAGCTTTCTTT.

The V gene is TRBV28, the J gene TRBJ1-2; a weak D match, TRBD1 (6 bases). The CDR3 loop spans 12 amino acids. V lost 6 bases and J lost 6, with 11 bases in between. Germline V lookup: CDR1 MDHEN, CDR2 SYDVKM. CDR3 sequence (DNA): TGTGCCAGCAGCACCACAGGGCATGGCTACACCTTC. Translation gives CASSTTGHGYTF.

The V call is TRBV14, the J call TRBJ2-7; 7 bases map to TRBD1. Per germline, CDR1 SGHDN and CDR2 FVKESK. There are 16 residues in the CDR3. The junction had 12 bases not matched to a gene; V was cut back by 6 bases and J by 1 base. Here the CDR3 DNA reads TGTGCCAGCAGTCCAATCACCGACAGGGTTTCCTACGAGCAGTACTTC. Its protein is CASSPITDRVSYEQYF. Full variable domain (rest looked up from reference TRBV14 and TRBJ2-7): EAGVTQFPSHSVIEKGQTVTLRCDPISGHDNLYWYRRVMGKEIKFLLHFVKESKQDESGMPNNRFLAERTGGTYSTLKVQPAELEDSGVYFCASSPITDRVSYEQYFGPGTRLTVT.

The V and J genes are TRBV6-6 and TRBJ1-2; D perhaps matches TRBD1 (5 bases). CDR3 length: 14 amino acids. The germline gives CDR1 MNHNY, CDR2 SVGAGI (reference sequence). The V and J ends lost 0 bases and 3 bases respectively, with 8 bases between them. CDR3 DNA sequence: TGTGCCAGCAGTTACTCGTGGGGGGACTATGGCTACACCTTC. This codes for CASSYSWGDYGYTF.

The rearrangement links TRBV5-6 to TRBJ2-3; D might be TRBD2 (6 bases). The germline V gene has CDR1 SGHDT and CDR2 YYEEEE. The CDR3 totals 14 residues. The ends were cut back, 0 bases at V and 4 bases at J, with 9 bases in the middle. The CDR3 sequence: CASSLGTGADTQYF. Here the CDR3 DNA reads TGTGCCAGCAGCTTGGGTACGGGAGCAGATACGCAGTATTTT. Supplemented by reference TRBV5-6 and TRBJ2-3, the full variable domain reads DAGVTQSPTHLIKTRGQQVTLRCSPKSGHDTVSWYQQALGQGPQFIFQYYEEEERQRGNFPDRFSGHQFPNYSSELNVNALLLGDSALYLCASSLGTGADTQYFGPGTRLTVL.

The chain carries TRBV7-9 and TRBJ2-3, with D tentatively TRBD1 (5 bases). The germline V and J ends were trimmed by 5 bases and 6 bases, with 15 bases remaining between them. The CDR3 contains 14 residues. From germline, CDR1 is SEHNR and CDR2 FQNEAQ (reference sequence). The CDR3 loop reads CASSVVGARDTQYF. CDR3 nucleotide sequence: TGTGCCAGCAGCGTTGTAGGGGCGCGGGATACGCAGTATTTT.

This rearrangement joins TRBV28 to TRBJ2-7; D is perhaps TRBD2 (6 bases). V shed 8 bases and J shed 1 base, with 18 bases lying between them. CDR1 MDHEN and CDR2 SYDVKM come from the germline V gene. The CDR3 has 15 amino acids. CDR3 coding DNA: TGTGCCAGCCGGTTGGAGGAGGGAAGGTCCTACGAGCAGTACTTC. Residues: CASRLEEGRSYEQYF.

The J gene is TRBJ2-1, the V gene TRBV30, with TRBD2 matching 13 bases. V was pared by 2 bases and J by 5 bases, with 12 bases of the junction left unmatched. CDR1 and CDR2 from the germline V gene are GTSNPN and SVGIG (reference sequence). The CDR3 length is 18 residues. The CDR3 protein is CAWSPRLAGGPIHNEQFF. In DNA form, the CDR3 reads TGTGCCTGGAGTCCACGACTAGCGGGAGGCCCCATACACAATGAGCAGTTCTTC.

J is TRBJ1-1 and V is TRBV5-1; the D is unclear. Trimming removed 4 bases at V and 1 base at J, with 14 bases between. The CDR3 is 15 amino acids. From germline, CDR1 is SGHRS and CDR2 YFSETQ. The CDR3 coding sequence is TGCGCCAGCAGCGATCCCTTGAAGCGGAACACTGAAGCTTTCTTT. This translates into CASSDPLKRNTEAFF.

The chain uses TRBV28 and TRBJ2-5, with TRBD2 identical over 9 bases. The J call is doubtful: the DNA matches TRBJ2-7 better. Germline values: CDR1 MDHEN, CDR2 SYDVKM. The CDR3 is 16 amino acids. CDR3 residues: CASSSVRSGRRYEQYF. The CDR3 nucleotides are TGTGCCAGCAGTTCGGTTCGAAGCGGGAGGCGGTACGAGCAGTACTTC.

This clone was counted between two and nine times. The chain recombines TRBV5-1 with TRBJ1-6, with 8 bases aligning to TRBD1. The CDR3 extends over 13 amino acids. The trim removed 5 bases at V and 10 bases at J, leaving 5 bases unmatched. CDR1 and CDR2 from the germline V gene are SGHRS and YFSETQ. For the CDR3, the DNA is TGCGCCAGCAGTGATGGACAGGGCTCACCCCTCCACTTT. Its translation is CASSDGQGSPLHF.

The chain recombines TRBV29-1 with TRBJ2-2, with TRBD2 identical over 11 bases. The CDR3 covers 16 residues. Unmatched junction bases numbered 9, after V lost 4 bases and J lost 5 bases. Germline CDR1 reads SQVTM; CDR2 reads ANQGSEA. CDR3 coding DNA: TGCAGCGTTGGACTAGCGGGGAGCAGTGGGACCGGGGAGCTGTTTTTT. Amino acids: CSVGLAGSSGTGELFF.

The J gene is TRBJ2-1, the V gene TRBV12-5; D uncertain. Germline CDR1 reads LGHNT; CDR2 reads FRNRAP. Trimming left V 6 bases short and J 7 bases short, with 16 bases between. There are 14 residues in the CDR3. CDR3: CASGHRLVKNEQFF. In DNA, the CDR3 is TGTGCTAGTGGACATCGTCTAGTGAAGAATGAGCAGTTCTTC.

In this sample, this clone turned up once. This sequence joins TRBV7-9 and TRBJ2-2; D gene ambiguous. The germline V gene has CDR1 SEHNR and CDR2 FQNEAQ (reference sequence). The length of the CDR3 is 13 residues. Trimming removed 0 bases at V and 5 bases at J, with 4 bases between. CDR3 protein: CASSLALTGELFF. The CDR3 DNA is TGTGCCAGCAGCTTAGCGTTAACCGGGGAGCTGTTTTTT.

In its sample, this clone was seen once. J is TRBJ2-3 and V is TRBV13; D is unclear. Germline-derived CDR1 and CDR2 are PRHDT and FYEKMQ (reference sequence). Trimming removed 0 bases from V and 0 bases from J, with 7 bases in between. This CDR3 contains 15 residues. This chain's CDR3 is CASSLGRTSTDTQYF. CDR3 bases: TGTGCCAGCAGCTTAGGGAGAACTAGCACAGATACGCAGTATTTT.

The J gene is TRBJ2-5, the V gene TRBV4-1, with TRBD2 matching over 9 bases. Per germline, CDR1 MGHRA and CDR2 YSYEKL. Germline trimming cut 1 base from V and 1 base from J; bases unmatched to any gene: 13. The length of the CDR3 is 19 residues. The CDR3 bases are TGCGCCAGCAGCCAAGGGTTTGGCGGGGGGGAAATACTCCAAGAGACCCAGTACTTC. Its translation: CASSQGFGGGEILQETQYF.

The V call is TRBV7-6, the J call TRBJ2-1; D is perhaps TRBD2 (6 bases). This CDR3 has 17 residues. Germline V lookup: CDR1 SGHVS, CDR2 FNYEAQ. Trimming took 2 bases from V and 4 from J, leaving 18 bases between them. CDR3 amino acids: CASSLSTSGLVYNEQFF. CDR3 coding DNA: TGTGCCAGCAGCTTAAGTACGAGCGGGCTAGTATACAATGAGCAGTTCTTC.

The genes are TRBV6-5 and TRBJ1-2; 8 bases match TRBD1. The germline V gene encodes CDR1 MNHEY and CDR2 SVGAGI. The CDR3 totals 12 residues. Trimming cost V 5 bases and J 7 bases; bases outside gene matches: 3. CDR3 in DNA: TGTGCCAGCAGTGGGACAGGCCCTGGCTACACCTTC. Protein: CASSGTGPGYTF.

The chain is built from TRBV19 and TRBJ2-5; 10 bases map to TRBD2. This CDR3 region has 15 residues. Germline lookup yields CDR1 LNHDA and CDR2 SQIVND (reference sequence). The J segment lost 1 base and the V segment lost 6 bases, leaving 5 bases of the junction unmatched. The CDR3 spells CASRERGGLQETQYF. The CDR3 DNA reads as TGTGCCAGTAGAGAGCGGGGGGGCCTCCAAGAGACCCAGTACTTC.

CDR3 DNA: TGCGCCACTCATCGGGGGACGGGGGGGCAGGAAGGAGAGCAGTACTTC. It is translated as CATHRGTGGQEGEQYF. This chain uses TRBV10-1 with TRBJ2-7, with 8 bases fitting TRBD2. CDR1 and CDR2 from the germline V gene are WNHNN and SYGVQD (reference sequence). The CDR3 is 16 amino acids. Trimming cost V 10 bases and J 7 bases; bases outside gene matches: 21.

The chain carries TRBV13 and TRBJ2-2; perhaps TRBD1 as D (5 bases). This CDR3 comprises 16 residues. CDR1 and CDR2 from the germline V gene are PRHDT and FYEKMQ (reference sequence). Deletions cut 2 bases from V and 0 bases from J, with 10 bases between. CDR3 DNA sequence: TGTGCCAGCAGCTTATCTGGCAGGGCGAACACCGGGGAGCTGTTTTTT. This gives the protein CASSLSGRANTGELFF.

The chain couples TRBV4-1 to TRBJ2-5; 8 nucleotides match TRBD2. The CDR3 consists of 15 residues. Trimming removed 1 base from V and 3 bases from J; junction bases left unmatched: 4. Germline V gives CDR1 MGHRA, CDR2 YSYEKL. The CDR3, as DNA: TGCGCCAGCAGCCAAGTCGCACTAGCGGAAGAGACCCAGTACTTC. This sequence encodes CASSQVALAEETQYF.

This clone was counted only a few times. The chain links TRBV30 to TRBJ2-7, with 8 bases aligning to TRBD2. The CDR3 is 13 residues long. V trimming: 0 bases; J trimming: 4 bases; junction bases outside the gene matches: 2. The V gene's germline CDR1 is GTSNPN and CDR2 SVGIG (reference sequence). CDR3 sequence: CAWSVAGEYEQYF. In DNA form, the CDR3 reads TGTGCCTGGAGTGTAGCGGGGGAATACGAGCAGTACTTC.

This sequence joins TRBV5-1 and TRBJ2-2, with D perhaps matching TRBD1 (6 bases). Trimming shortened V by 4 bases and J by 1 base, and 14 bases separated the two germline ends. Per the germline V gene, CDR1 is SGHRS and CDR2 is YFSETQ. The CDR3 extends over 16 amino acids. The CDR3 DNA follows: TGCGCCAGCAGCGCGGTGGTCAGGGGGAACACCGGGGAGCTGTTTTTT. Translation gives CASSAVVRGNTGELFF.